The next 27 T cell receptor beta chains were all read from a single sample in a study of T-cell reconstitution after alpha-beta-depleted transplantation in children. The library targeted TCRbeta and was prepared with unique molecular identifiers. TCRdb re-analysed the PCR reads in MiXCR, keeping a single row per CDR3 protein. Here the sample spans hundreds of thousands of distinct CDR3 sequences, approximately 14% being singletons. This specimen consisted of PBMCs, obtained before TCRalphabeta/CD19-depleted stem cell transplant. The receptors derive from a girl aged 2 to 10 with congenital amegakaryocytic thrombocytopenia, due to receive a stem cell transplant.

Remarks on this clonotype: Germline is not matched at one junction end, which may reflect a read error. The V call is TRBV15, the J call TRBJ2-2, with 7 bases aligning to TRBD2. The CDR3 has 14 residues. Germline V gene data show CDR1 as LNHNV and CDR2 as YYDKDF (reference sequence). The chain's CDR3 is CAPRTSPNTGELFF. The CDR3 bases are TGTGCCCCCAGGACTAGTCCAAACACCGGGGAGCTGTTTTTT.

This clonotype was recorded many times. The chain recombines TRBV9 with TRBJ1-5; D gene uncertain. The CDR3 totals 15 residues. Between the trimmed V and J ends, which lost 0 bases and 7 bases, there was a span of 14 bases. Germline V gene data show CDR1 as SGDLS and CDR2 as YYNGEE. The CDR3 is CASSVDAYEGQPQHF. The CDR3, as DNA: TGTGCCAGCAGCGTAGACGCTTACGAGGGCCAGCCCCAGCATTTT.

Of note for this clonotype: Just one base apart from a much larger clone, this may be a read error. This chain links TRBV15 with TRBJ2-6, with D unresolved. Between the trimmed V and J ends, which lost 2 bases and 2 bases, there was a span of 10 bases. The germline V gene has CDR1 LNHNV and CDR2 YYDKDF (reference sequence). This CDR3 is 16 amino acids long. CDR3: CATSRRRFPGANVLTF. Written as DNA, the CDR3 is TGTGCCACCAGCAGACGACGGTTCCCTGGGGCCAACGTCCTGACTTTC.

A few counts support this clonotype. This chain connects TRBV7-9 to TRBJ2-1; TRBD2 aligns across 10 bases. V lost 5 bases, J lost 3 bases, and 10 bases stayed unmatched. Per germline, CDR1 SEHNR and CDR2 FQNEAQ (reference sequence). The CDR3 sequence is 17 residues long. The CDR3 here is CASSPTPSGRGYNEQFF. CDR3 nucleotides: TGTGCCAGCAGCCCAACCCCGAGCGGGAGGGGCTACAATGAGCAGTTCTTC.

This clonotype was counted ten times or more. V is TRBV11-2 and J is TRBJ2-3, with D hard to call. This CDR3 spans 15 amino acids. Germline CDR1 SGHAT, CDR2 FQNNGV. V gave up 7 bases and J gave up 0 bases, with 14 bases separating them. The CDR3 is CASKPARVSTDTQYF. The DNA of the CDR3 is TGTGCCAGCAAACCGGCTAGAGTCAGCACAGATACGCAGTATTTT. Together with reference TRBV11-2 and TRBJ2-3, the CDR3 gives the full variable domain: EAGVAQSPRYKIIEKRQSVAFWCNPISGHATLYWYQQILGQGPKLLIQFQNNGVVDDSQLPKDRFSAERLKGVDSTLKIQPAKLEDSAVYLCASKPARVSTDTQYFGPGTRLTVL.

This rearrangement joins TRBV5-1 to TRBJ2-1; D remains ambiguous. V was pared by 4 bases and J by 9 bases, with 8 bases between. The V gene's germline CDR1 is SGHRS and CDR2 YFSETQ. This CDR3 contains 11 residues. CDR3 protein: CASSILGEQFF. The CDR3, as DNA: TGCGCCAGCAGCATACTTGGTGAGCAGTTCTTC. The full variable domain, rest sourced from reference TRBV5-1 and TRBJ2-1, is KAGVTQTPRYLIKTRGQQVTLSCSPISGHRSVSWYQQTPGQGLQFLFEYFSETQRNKGNFPGRFSGRQFSNSRSEMNVSTLELGDSALYLCASSILGEQFFGPGTRLTVL.

This chain links TRBV5-4 with TRBJ1-1, with D unclear. Germline CDR1 reads SGHNT; CDR2 reads YYREEE (reference sequence). This CDR3 has 14 amino acids. Trimming cost V 4 bases and J 1 base, with 11 bases left between them. CDR3 sequence: CASSAVTANTEAFF. Written as DNA, the CDR3 is TGTGCCAGCAGCGCAGTTACAGCGAACACTGAAGCTTTCTTT.

Only a few counts were recorded for this clonotype. The gene calls are TRBV7-9 and TRBJ2-7; weak D call: TRBD1 (6 bases). The germline CDR1 and CDR2 sequences are SEHNR and FQNEAQ (reference sequence). V was cut by 5 bases and J by 0 bases, with 17 bases left in between. The CDR3 runs to 16 residues. As DNA, the CDR3 is TGTGCCAGCAGCGGCCGACAGGTCCTGTTCTCCTACGAGCAGTACTTC. Encoded protein: CASSGRQVLFSYEQYF.

In its sample, this clonotype was seen a few times. This chain links TRBV5-1 with TRBJ1-2; D is unresolved. Deletions cut 1 base from V and 0 bases from J, with 13 bases between. The CDR3 contains 16 residues. Germline V CDR1 and CDR2: SGHRS, YFSETQ. The CDR3 DNA reads as TGCGCCAGCAGCTTGATGTCGACCGGAACTAACTATGGCTACACCTTC. Amino acids: CASSLMSTGTNYGYTF.

This clonotype was seen ten or more times. The chain employs TRBV6-1 and TRBJ2-3, with D perhaps matching TRBD2 (6 bases). CDR3 length equals 16 residues. Per germline, CDR1 MNHNS and CDR2 SASEGT. V was clipped by 8 bases and J by 2 bases, with 20 bases between them. CDR3 bases: TGTGCCAGCCTGCGATCCCCTAGCGCGAACACAGATACGCAGTATTTT. Its translation is CASLRSPSANTDTQYF.

In its sample, this clonotype was seen a few times. The chain recombines TRBV5-8 with TRBJ2-1, with 7 bases aligning to TRBD2. Germline assignment: CDR1 SGHTS and CDR2 YDEGEE. The CDR3 length is 13 residues. Trimming at V came to 4 bases and at J to 7 bases, leaving 5 bases not matched to a gene. Written as DNA, the CDR3 is TGTGCCAGCAGCCACTCAGCGGGGAATGAGCAGTTCTTC. Translating gives CASSHSAGNEQFF.

This clonotype was seen repeatedly, ten times or more. The rearrangement joins TRBV12-3 or TRBV12-4 to TRBJ2-1; 9 nucleotides line up with TRBD2. CDR3 length: 16 amino acids. J was trimmed by 4 bases and V by 6 bases; bases with no gene match: 10. CDR3 region: CASRTLAGLGYNEQFF. CDR3 nucleotides: TGTGCCAGCAGAACCCTAGCGGGATTGGGGTACAATGAGCAGTTCTTC.

The chain recombines TRBV20-1 with TRBJ1-6; TRBD1 agrees at 9 bases. V lost 1 base and J lost 7; bases outside the gene matches: 5. CDR1 is DFQATT, CDR2 SNEGSKA, per germline (reference sequence). The CDR3 consists of 15 residues. The DNA for the CDR3 is TGCAGTGCTAGAGCCTTGGGACAGGGAAATTCACCCCTCCACTTT. It codes for CSARALGQGNSPLHF.

Only one count was recorded for this clonotype. Sequence at one end of the junction differs from germline and may be a read error. The gene calls are TRBV10-3 and TRBJ2-2; possibly TRBD2 for D (6 bases). There are 15 residues in the CDR3. In germline, CDR1 is ENHRY, CDR2 SYGVKD. The CDR3 spells CAITESNSGAGELFF. CDR3 DNA sequence: TGTGCCATCACTGAGTCAAATTCGGGAGCCGGGGAGCTGTTTTTT.

Comments on this clonotype: A much larger clone differs from this one at a single base, so this may be a read error. This sequence joins TRBV5-1 and TRBJ1-1; TRBD1 aligns across 8 bases. The CDR3 extends over 15 amino acids. From germline, CDR1 is SGHRS and CDR2 YFSETQ. With V trimmed by 3 bases and J by 5 bases, 9 bases remained unmatched. Here the CDR3 reads CASSWADRASTEAFF. CDR3 DNA: TGCGCCAGCAGCTGGGCGGACAGGGCGAGTACTGAAGCTTTCTTT.

The DNA for the CDR3 is TGCAGTGTCTCAATAACCAGGGTACTTCCTGAAGCTTTCTTT. It translates to CSVSITRVLPEAFF. The chain uses TRBV20-1 and TRBJ1-1, with a possible D match to TRBD1 (5 bases). The CDR3 sequence is 14 residues long. V was trimmed by 7 bases and J by 6 bases, leaving 21 bases between them. Germline V gene lookup returns CDR1 DFQATT and CDR2 SNEGSKA (reference sequence).

Many counts were recorded for this clonotype. V gene TRBV20-1 combines with J gene TRBJ2-6; D might be TRBD2 (5 bases). There are 17 residues in the CDR3. Per the germline V gene, CDR1 is DFQATT and CDR2 is SNEGSKA (reference sequence). Between the trimmed V and J ends, which lost 1 base and 0 bases, there was a span of 13 bases. As DNA, the CDR3 is TGCAGTGCTAGAGCTTGGACTTCCAGCTCTGGGGCCAACGTCCTGACTTTC. It yields the protein CSARAWTSSSGANVLTF.

This chain joins TRBV5-1 and TRBJ2-1; D remains ambiguous. V lost 0 bases, J lost 9 bases, and 13 bases lay in between. The CDR3 has 14 amino acids. Germline CDR1 SGHRS, CDR2 YFSETQ. In nucleotides, the CDR3 is TGCGCCAGCAGCTTGGAAATAGAATCGACTGAGCAGTTCTTC. Protein sequence: CASSLEIESTEQFF.

This clonotype has a count of ten or more. The J gene is TRBJ1-1, the V gene TRBV29-1; tentative D call: TRBD1 (5 bases). This CDR3 comprises 13 residues. Trimming removed 6 bases at V and 8 bases at J, with 19 bases between. Germline V gene lookup returns CDR1 SQVTM and CDR2 ANQGSEA. The CDR3 here is CSVRAGTGSEAFF. CDR3 in DNA: TGCAGCGTGCGAGCTGGGACGGGGTCCGAAGCTTTCTTT.

This clonotype came up many times. V gene TRBV20-1 combines with J gene TRBJ2-4; 8 bases are shared with TRBD1. Losses at the gene ends were 6 bases for V and 8 bases for J; bases not matched to a gene: 15. This CDR3 has 15 residues. CDR1 is DFQATT, CDR2 SNEGSKA, per germline (reference sequence). This chain's CDR3 is CSAPAVGQDNDIQYF. The CDR3 DNA sequence: TGCAGTGCCCCCGCGGTGGGACAGGACAACGACATTCAGTACTTC.

This clonotype was counted many times. The chain has TRBV12-3 or TRBV12-4 and TRBJ2-7; 10 positions match TRBD2. The CDR3 length is 14 residues. CDR3 loop: CAPAPTSGDYEQYF. The CDR3 bases are TGTGCTCCAGCACCCACTAGCGGGGACTACGAGCAGTACTTC.

This clonotype was counted at least ten times. The gene calls are TRBV20-1 and TRBJ2-7, with D unclear. Deletions cut 1 base from V and 0 bases from J, with 10 bases between. CDR3 length: 14 residues. CDR1 DFQATT and CDR2 SNEGSKA come from the germline V gene (reference sequence). The CDR3 DNA sequence: TGCAGTGCTAGAGCCGTGACTCGCTCCTACGAGCAGTACTTC. It codes for CSARAVTRSYEQYF.

In regard to this clonotype: Possible read error: a much larger clone is one base away. This rearrangement joins TRBV20-1 to TRBJ1-1; D possibly corresponds to TRBD1 (5 bases). The CDR3 extends over 13 amino acids. CDR1 is DFQATT and CDR2 is SNEGSKA in the germline V gene (reference sequence). The CDR3 coding sequence is TGCAGTGCTAGTTCCCAGGGAGGAACTGAAGCTTCCTTT. Translation: CSASSQGGTEASF.

This clonotype showed up just a few times. This chain uses TRBV10-3 with TRBJ2-3; 8 bases fit TRBD2. With V trimmed by 4 bases and J by 2 bases, 11 bases remained unmatched. This CDR3 has 17 amino acids. Per the germline V gene, CDR1 is ENHRY and CDR2 is SYGVKD. CDR3 coding DNA: TGTGCCATCAGTGTGGGGACTAGAGGATGGATCACAGATACGCAGTATTTT. This translates into CAISVGTRGWITDTQYF.

The sample holds many counts of this clonotype. This rearrangement joins TRBV5-1 to TRBJ2-1, with TRBD1 as a possible D gene (6 bases). The CDR3 spans 16 residues. The germline V gene encodes CDR1 SGHRS and CDR2 YFSETQ. Trimming took off 6 bases at V and 0 bases at J, with 16 bases between the two ends. CDR3 bases: TGCGCCAGCACCAAAGAAGGGGGTGCCTCCTACAATGAGCAGTTCTTC. It codes for CASTKEGGASYNEQFF.

This clonotype was seen repeatedly, ten times or more. The rearrangement links TRBV5-1 to TRBJ2-1; 7 bases are shared with TRBD2. V shed 2 bases and J 2 bases; nucleotides not matched to a gene: 4. The CDR3 is 15 residues long. CDR1 and CDR2 (germline): SGHRS, YFSETQ. The CDR3 DNA reads TGCGCCAGCAGCTTTAGCGGGCTGACCTACAATGAGCAGTTCTTC. This sequence encodes CASSFSGLTYNEQFF.

This chain uses TRBV4-1 with TRBJ2-4; no clear D. Trimming took off 6 bases at V and 3 bases at J, with 9 bases between the two ends. CDR1 and CDR2 from the germline V gene are MGHRA and YSYEKL. CDR3 length: 13 residues. The DNA for the CDR3 is TGCGCCAGCAGGGTAATGGGCAAAAACATTCAGTACTTC. Its translation: CASRVMGKNIQYF.